Listed below are T cell receptor beta chains from one sample, sequenced in a study of T cells in tuberculosis. Using immunoSEQ multiplex PCR, the repertoire was profiled, and TCRdb retains in-frame clones only, with some absent. Of 40,000 to 50,000 clones listed, roughly 96% are singletons. The sample consisted of PBMCs. Receptor source: a donor between 10 and 35 years old with latent tuberculosis or without tuberculosis infection. Both conserved end residues are part of each CDR3. The D gene is left open where the match is weak. Part of the rows lack a size; the others show once, few, many or a class for expanded clones.

J | size | V | D | CDR3 | DNA
TRBJ1-3 | NA | TRBV9 | NA | CASRPGRGGNTIYF | TGTGCCAGCAGACCAGGGCGGGGCGGAAACACCATATATTTT
TRBJ2-7 | NA | TRBV11-2 | TRBD2 | CASSLVASGGTYEQYF | TGTGCCAGCAGCTTAGTTGCTAGCGGGGGGACGTACGAGCAGTACTTC
TRBJ1-2 | NA | TRBV27 | TRBD1 | CASSSDRGYGYTF | TGTGCCAGCAGTTCGGACAGGGGCTATGGCTACACCTTC
TRBJ1-1 | NA | TRBV19 | NA | CASSRQSMNTEAFF | TGTGCCAGTAGCCGACAGAGCATGAACACTGAAGCTTTCTTT
TRBJ2-7 | NA | TRBV15 | NA | CATSFGGGAYEQYF | TGTGCCACCAGTTTTGGAGGGGGCGCCTACGAGCAGTACTTC
TRBJ2-7 | NA | TRBV7-9 | NA | CASSESGLPYEQYF | TGTGCCAGCAGCGAATCAGGGTTACCTTACGAGCAGTACTTC
TRBJ1-1 | NA | TRBV5-4 | TRBD1 | CASSPGQGVTEAFF | TGTGCCAGCAGCCCGGGACAGGGGGTCACTGAAGCTTTCTTT
TRBJ1-1 | NA | TRBV9 | NA | CASSALYMNTEAFF | TGTGCCAGCAGCGCCCTTTACATGAACACTGAAGCTTTCTTT
TRBJ1-2 | NA | TRBV12-5 | TRBD1 | CASGLETGRYGYTF | TGTGCTAGTGGTTTGGAGACAGGGCGCTATGGCTACACCTTC
TRBJ2-7 | NA | TRBV10-3 | NA | CAIGELAYEQYF | TGTGCCATCGGAGAGTTAGCCTACGAGCAGTACTTC
TRBJ1-6 | once | TRBV7-7 | NA | CASSLDINSPLHF | TGTGCTAGCAGCTTGGACATCAATTCACCCCTCCACTTT
TRBJ2-3 | NA | TRBV25-1 | TRBD1 | CASSGQASTDTQYF | TGTGCCAGCAGCGGACAGGCCAGCACAGATACGCAGTATTTT
TRBJ2-2 | once | TRBV6-1 | NA | CASSEGGVGELFF | TGTGCCAGCAGTGAAGGAGGCGTCGGGGAGCTGTTTTTT
TRBJ1-5 | NA | TRBV6-1 | TRBD1 | CASSGLQGTVRQPQHF | TGTGCCAGCAGTGGGTTACAGGGGACCGTCCGGCAGCCCCAGCATTTT
TRBJ1-1 | NA | TRBV6-5 | NA | CASTPDRKNTEAFF | TGTGCCAGCACTCCGGACAGAAAGAACACTGAAGCTTTCTTT
TRBJ1-2 | NA | TRBV28 | TRBD1 | CASSSPTGGLFGYTF | TGTGCCAGCAGTTCTCCGACAGGGGGCTTATTTGGCTACACCTTC
TRBJ2-7 | NA | TRBV25-1 | NA | CASSGRDEHYEQYF | TGTGCCAGCAGTGGGCGGGACGAGCACTACGAGCAGTACTTC